This T cell receptor (beta chain) was sequenced in a study of blood T cell repertoires in COVID-19. In the study overall: Nucleic acid was either cDNA or gDNA, and it came from T cells, B-cell-depleted T cells, or PBMCs.

J gave up 4 bases and V 6 bases, and 12 bases lay outside the gene matches. There are 16 residues in the CDR3. Germline CDR1 is LNHDA and CDR2 is SQIVND (reference sequence). How the authors handled the data: How many nucleated cells were present was estimated from reference gene primer amplification. Libraries were prepared by immunoSEQ multiplex PCR; TCRdb keeps only in-frame clonotypes and omits some of them. That table gives V, J and clone size, and the DNA gave D and trimming. This repertoire shows 200,000 to 250,000 clones, 75% to 85% found once; its top ten account for around 1.3%. The sequence derives from a young woman with COVID-19, enrolled during active disease. The V call is TRBV19, the J call TRBJ1-2; TRBD1 matches 9 bases. Source material: peripheral blood. The CDR3: CASRGQGGTFGYGYTF. The CDR3 DNA reads TGTGCCAGTAGGGGACAGGGAGGAACCTTTGGCTATGGCTACACCTTC.